One sample yielded the 8 T cell receptor beta chains listed below, sequenced in a study of blood T cell repertoires in COVID-19. Sequenced by immunoSEQ multiplex PCR; TCRdb stores in-frame clones only, minus some. In the table there are 140,000 or so clones, over 70% of which are singletons. The sample was peripheral blood. These receptors were obtained from a man aged 65-85 years who had recovered from COVID-19.

This clone was counted a single time. The gene calls are TRBV6-6 and TRBJ1-3, with 11 nucleotides matching TRBD1. Germline CDR1 MNHNY, CDR2 SVGAGI (reference sequence). There are 16 residues in the CDR3. V was clipped by 5 bases and J by 1 base; unmatched bases: 4. CDR3: CASSRTGGTSGNTIYF. The CDR3 coding sequence is TGTGCCAGCAGTAGGACAGGGGGCACTTCTGGAAACACCATATATTTT.

CDR3 in amino acids: CASSQGGEGSPLHF. The CDR3 DNA follows: TGTGCCAGCAGTCAGGGGGGCGAGGGTTCACCCCTCCACTTT. V is TRBV2 and J is TRBJ1-6; 7 bases fit TRBD1. CDR3 size: 14 residues. V dropped 5 bases and J dropped 9; count of bases not matched to a gene: 7. Germline V gives CDR1 SNHLY, CDR2 FYNNEI.

CDR3 in DNA: TGTGCCAGCAACGCCCTTCGGGCGGGACACGAGCAGTACTTC. This gives the protein CASNALRAGHEQYF. This chain links TRBV6-5 with TRBJ2-7, with a possible D match to TRBD2 (6 bases). The CDR3 extends over 14 amino acids. With 7 bases removed from V and 5 bases from J, the gap between germline ends came to 18 bases. Germline V gene sequence: CDR1 MNHEY, CDR2 SVGAGI.

A single count supports this clone. V is TRBV7-2 and J is TRBJ1-5, with no clear D. CDR1 is SGHTA and CDR2 is FQGNSA in the germline V gene. CDR3 length equals 14 residues. Between the trimmed V and J ends, which lost 2 bases and 0 bases, there was a span of 5 bases. The CDR3 loop reads CASSLYSSNQPQHF. The DNA of the CDR3 is TGTGCCAGCAGCTTATATAGTAGCAATCAGCCCCAGCATTTT.

J is TRBJ2-7 and V is TRBV7-2; weak D call: TRBD1 (5 bases). Trimming shortened V by 2 bases and J by 3 bases, and 14 bases separated the two germline ends. The CDR3 has 15 amino acids. Germline CDR1 and CDR2: SGHTA and FQGNSA. The CDR3 nucleotides are TGTGCCAGCAGCTTAAGGTCAGGGATTCGCTACGAGCAGTACTTC. Encoded protein: CASSLRSGIRYEQYF.

This rearrangement joins TRBV12-5 to TRBJ2-1, with TRBD2 matching over 11 bases. The CDR3 sequence is 16 residues long. Germline trimming cut 1 base from V and 12 bases from J; bases unmatched to any gene: 11. The germline V gene has CDR1 LGHNT and CDR2 FRNRAP. CDR3 residues: CASGLGTTSGVGGQFF. As DNA, the CDR3 is TGTGCTAGTGGTTTGGGGACGACTAGCGGGGTCGGGGGGCAGTTCTTC.

The rearrangement joins TRBV5-6 to TRBJ1-2; D unclear. Germline V gene data show CDR1 as SGHDT and CDR2 as YYEEEE. V lost 7 bases and J 2 bases, leaving 9 bases between the germline ends. The CDR3 has 12 amino acids. CDR3 region: CASGGQNYGYTF. CDR3 nucleotides: TGTGCCAGCGGAGGCCAGAACTATGGCTACACCTTC. The full variable domain, completed using reference TRBV5-6 and TRBJ1-2, is DAGVTQSPTHLIKTRGQQVTLRCSPKSGHDTVSWYQQALGQGPQFIFQYYEEEERQRGNFPDRFSGHQFPNYSSELNVNALLLGDSALYLCASGGQNYGYTFGSGTRLTVV.

This clone was seen a single time. CDR3 loop: CASSPGRHHNSYEQYF. The CDR3 DNA is TGTGCCAGCAGCCCAGGCAGGCACCACAACTCCTACGAGCAGTACTTC. The rearrangement joins TRBV7-9 to TRBJ2-7; D is ambiguous. Trimming cost V 5 bases and J 0 bases, with 17 bases left between them. The germline gives CDR1 SEHNR, CDR2 FQNEAQ (reference sequence). The CDR3 contains 16 residues.